This T cell receptor beta chain appears in the sequencing data of a study of blood T cell repertoires in COVID-19. Study-level information: There were acute and convalescent COVID-19 samples, and they came from the United States, Italy and Spain. PBMCs, B-cell-depleted T cells, or T cells were the source of the cDNA or gDNA that made up the material.

Trimming left V 4 bases short and J 0 bases short, with 14 bases between. The CDR3 is 16 residues long. Germline V CDR1 and CDR2: SGHTS, YDEGEE. Authors' analysis steps: Estimation of nucleated cell counts was performed using reference gene primer amplification. Here immunoSEQ multiplex PCR was the method, and the copy in TCRdb shows in-frame clones only, minus some. That table gives V, J and clone size, and the DNA gave D and trimming. This sample has 50,000 to 65,000 clones, with about 83% found just once. Sequencing was done on a sample of peripheral blood. This chain uses TRBV5-8 with TRBJ2-1, with D tentatively TRBD2 (6 bases). This sequence was found in a human donor in a cohort sampled during active COVID-19. The CDR3 here is CASSRGDWSSYNEQFF. The CDR3 nucleotides read TGTGCCAGCAGCCGAGGGGACTGGAGCTCCTACAATGAGCAGTTCTTC.